The entry that follows covers one T cell receptor beta chain sequence. The sample is drawn from a study of T-cell reconstitution after alpha-beta-depleted transplantation in children. Unique molecular identifiers featured in how the TCRbeta library was prepared. TCRdb reprocessed the PCR reads via MiXCR and lists one record per CDR3 protein. The table lists around 480,000 distinct CDR3 sequences, 32% of them singletons. This CDR3 contains 16 residues. CDR1 is SGHRS, CDR2 YFSETQ, per germline. Trimming cost V 3 bases and J 2 bases, with 15 bases left between them. The TCR was taken from a human donor who donated a stem cell graft to a child with aplastic anemia. The chain is built from TRBV5-1 and TRBJ2-1, with D perhaps matching TRBD2 (5 bases). The sequenced sample was PBMCs from the stem cell graft donor, obtained from the stem cell graft. CDR3 residues: CASSSGLLEPYNEQFF. Here the CDR3 DNA reads TGCGCCAGCAGCTCCGGGCTACTAGAGCCCTACAATGAGCAGTTCTTC.